Reported below is one TCR beta chain. The data derive from a study of blood T cell repertoires in COVID-19. V was pared by 2 bases and J by 5 bases, with 7 bases of the junction left unmatched. The length of the CDR3 is 17 residues. Germline V gene lookup returns CDR1 SGHNT and CDR2 YYREEE (reference sequence). Method: immunoSEQ multiplex PCR; TCRdb's copy keeps in-frame clones and lacks some. The sample has around 300,000 clones, approximately 85% seen once. Sequenced: peripheral blood. The chain employs TRBV5-4 and TRBJ2-1, with TRBD2 identical over 13 bases. The sequence was collected from a human donor in a cohort sampled during active COVID-19. CDR3 nucleotides: TGTGCCAGCAGCTTAAGAAGGACTAGCGGGGGAGACAATGAGCAGTTCTTC. Protein sequence: CASSLRRTSGGDNEQFF.